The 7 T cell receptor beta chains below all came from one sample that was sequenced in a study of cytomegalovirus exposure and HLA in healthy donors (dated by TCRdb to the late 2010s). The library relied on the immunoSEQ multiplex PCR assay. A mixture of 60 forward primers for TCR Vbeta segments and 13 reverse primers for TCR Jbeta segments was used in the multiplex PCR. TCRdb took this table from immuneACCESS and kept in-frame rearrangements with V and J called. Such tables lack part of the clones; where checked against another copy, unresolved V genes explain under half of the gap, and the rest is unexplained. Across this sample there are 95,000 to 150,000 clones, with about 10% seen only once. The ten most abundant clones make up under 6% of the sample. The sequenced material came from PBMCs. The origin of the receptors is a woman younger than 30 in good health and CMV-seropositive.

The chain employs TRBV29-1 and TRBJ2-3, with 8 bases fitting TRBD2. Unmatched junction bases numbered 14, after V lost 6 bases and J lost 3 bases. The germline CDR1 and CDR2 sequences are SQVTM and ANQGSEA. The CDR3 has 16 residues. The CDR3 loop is CSVPTEYAGGTDTQYF. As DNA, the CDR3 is TGCAGCGTGCCCACCGAGTACGCGGGAGGAACAGATACGCAGTATTTT.

The CDR3 spells CASSHQRGWIGESSYNEQFF. DNA of the CDR3: TGCGCCAGCAGCCACCAAAGGGGGTGGATAGGAGAGAGCTCCTACAATGAGCAGTTCTTC. The gene calls are TRBV4-1 and TRBJ2-1; D perhaps matches TRBD1 (6 bases). The length of the CDR3 is 20 residues. V lost 3 bases and J lost 0, with 24 bases in between. Per germline, CDR1 MGHRA and CDR2 YSYEKL.

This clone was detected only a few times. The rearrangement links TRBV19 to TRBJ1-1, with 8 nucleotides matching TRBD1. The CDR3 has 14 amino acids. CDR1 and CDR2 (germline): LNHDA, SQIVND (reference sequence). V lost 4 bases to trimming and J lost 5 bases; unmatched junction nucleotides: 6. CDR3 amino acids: CASSSRGQGTEAFF. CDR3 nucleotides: TGTGCCAGTAGTAGCAGGGGGCAGGGGACTGAAGCTTTCTTT.

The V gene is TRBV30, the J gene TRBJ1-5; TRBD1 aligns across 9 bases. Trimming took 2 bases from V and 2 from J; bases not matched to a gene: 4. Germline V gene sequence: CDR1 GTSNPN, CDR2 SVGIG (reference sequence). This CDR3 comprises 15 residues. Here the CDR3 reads CAWSTQGAGNQPQHF. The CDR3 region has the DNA TGTGCCTGGAGTACACAGGGGGCGGGCAATCAGCCCCAGCATTTT.

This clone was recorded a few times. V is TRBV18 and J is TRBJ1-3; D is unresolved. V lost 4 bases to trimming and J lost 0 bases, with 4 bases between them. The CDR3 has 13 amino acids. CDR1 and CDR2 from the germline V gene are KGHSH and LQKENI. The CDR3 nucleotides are TGTGCCAGCTCACTTCTCTCTGGAAACACCATATATTTT. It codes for CASSLLSGNTIYF.

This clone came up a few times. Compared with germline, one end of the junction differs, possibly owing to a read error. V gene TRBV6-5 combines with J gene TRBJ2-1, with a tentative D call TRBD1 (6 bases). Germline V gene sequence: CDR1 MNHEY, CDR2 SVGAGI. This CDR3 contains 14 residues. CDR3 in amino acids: CASSYSSRVGGRVF. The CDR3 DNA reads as TGTGCCAGCAGTTACTCGAGTAGGGTAGGGGGTAGGGTCTTC.

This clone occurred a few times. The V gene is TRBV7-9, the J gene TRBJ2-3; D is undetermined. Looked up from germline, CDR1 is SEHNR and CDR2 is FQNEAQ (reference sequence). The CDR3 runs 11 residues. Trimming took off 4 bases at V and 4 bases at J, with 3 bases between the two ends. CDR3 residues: CASSYSDTQYF. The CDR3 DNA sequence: TGTGCCAGCAGCTACTCAGATACGCAGTATTTT.